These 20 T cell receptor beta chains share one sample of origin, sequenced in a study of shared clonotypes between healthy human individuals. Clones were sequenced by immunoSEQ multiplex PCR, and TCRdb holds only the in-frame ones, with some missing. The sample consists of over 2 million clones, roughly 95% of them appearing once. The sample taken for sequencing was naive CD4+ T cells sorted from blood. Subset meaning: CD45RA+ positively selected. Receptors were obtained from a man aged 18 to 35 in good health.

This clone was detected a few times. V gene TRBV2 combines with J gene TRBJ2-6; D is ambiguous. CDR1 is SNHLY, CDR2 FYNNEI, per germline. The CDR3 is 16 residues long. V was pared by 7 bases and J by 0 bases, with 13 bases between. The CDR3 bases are TGTGCCAGCAACCGGGCAGGCAACTCTGGGGCCAACGTCCTGACTTTC. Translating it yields CASNRAGNSGANVLTF.

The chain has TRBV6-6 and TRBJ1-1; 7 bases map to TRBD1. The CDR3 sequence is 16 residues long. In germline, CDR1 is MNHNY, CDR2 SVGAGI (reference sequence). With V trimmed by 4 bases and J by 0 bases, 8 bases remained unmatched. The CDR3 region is CASSLDRRVLNTEAFF. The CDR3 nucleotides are TGTGCCAGCAGTTTGGACAGGCGGGTCTTGAACACTGAAGCTTTCTTT.

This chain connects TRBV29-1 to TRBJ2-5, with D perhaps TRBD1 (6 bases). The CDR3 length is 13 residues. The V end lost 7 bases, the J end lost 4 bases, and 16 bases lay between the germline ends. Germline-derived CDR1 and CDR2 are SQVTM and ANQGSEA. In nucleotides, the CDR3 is TGCAGCGCCCTCCGAGGGGGTGGAGAGACCCAGTACTTC. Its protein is CSALRGGGETQYF.

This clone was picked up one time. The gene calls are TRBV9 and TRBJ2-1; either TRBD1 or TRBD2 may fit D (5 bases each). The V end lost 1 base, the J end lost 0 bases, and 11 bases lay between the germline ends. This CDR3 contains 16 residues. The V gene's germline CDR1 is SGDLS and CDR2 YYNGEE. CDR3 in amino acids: CASSVYSGSSYNEQFF. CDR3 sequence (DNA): TGTGCCAGCAGCGTATATTCAGGGAGCTCCTACAATGAGCAGTTCTTC.

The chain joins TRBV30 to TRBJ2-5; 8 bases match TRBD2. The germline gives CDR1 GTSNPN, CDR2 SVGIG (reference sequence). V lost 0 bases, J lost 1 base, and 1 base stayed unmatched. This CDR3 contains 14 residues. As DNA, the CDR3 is TGTGCCTGGAGTGTGGGACTAGGCCAAGAGACCCAGTACTTC. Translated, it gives CAWSVGLGQETQYF.

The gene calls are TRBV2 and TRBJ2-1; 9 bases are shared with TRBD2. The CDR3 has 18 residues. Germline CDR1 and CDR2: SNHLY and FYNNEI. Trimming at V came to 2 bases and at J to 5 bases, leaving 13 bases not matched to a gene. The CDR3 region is CASSEFPSGMETDNEQFF. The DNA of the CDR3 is TGTGCCAGCAGTGAATTCCCTAGCGGGATGGAAACTGACAATGAGCAGTTCTTC. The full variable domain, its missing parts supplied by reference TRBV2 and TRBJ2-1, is EPEVTQTPSHQVTQMGQEVILRCVPISNHLYFYWYRQILGQKVEFLVSFYNNEISEKSEIFDDQFSVERPDGSNFTLKIRSTKLEDSAMYFCASSEFPSGMETDNEQFFGPGTRLTVL.

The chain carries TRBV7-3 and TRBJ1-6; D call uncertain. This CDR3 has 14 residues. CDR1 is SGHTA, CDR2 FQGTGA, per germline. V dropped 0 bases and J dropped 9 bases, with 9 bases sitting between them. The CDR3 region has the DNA TGTGCCAGCAGCTTAACTTCCTCAGGTTCACCCCTCCACTTT. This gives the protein CASSLTSSGSPLHF.

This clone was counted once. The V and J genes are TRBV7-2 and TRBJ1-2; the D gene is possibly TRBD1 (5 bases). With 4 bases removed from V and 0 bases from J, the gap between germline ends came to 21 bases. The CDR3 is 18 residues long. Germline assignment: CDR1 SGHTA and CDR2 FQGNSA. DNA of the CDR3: TGTGCCAGCAGCTCCTTCGACAGACAGACGTCAGCTAACTATGGCTACACCTTC. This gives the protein CASSSFDRQTSANYGYTF.

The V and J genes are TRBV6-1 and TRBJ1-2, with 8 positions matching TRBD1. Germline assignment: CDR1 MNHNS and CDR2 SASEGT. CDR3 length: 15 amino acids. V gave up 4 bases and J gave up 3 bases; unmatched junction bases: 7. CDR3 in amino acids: CASSARGRPHYGYTF. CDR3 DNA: TGTGCCAGCAGTGCCAGGGGGCGCCCCCACTATGGCTACACCTTC.

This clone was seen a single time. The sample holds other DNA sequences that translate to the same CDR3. CDR3 protein: CASSPGQGLETQYF. CDR3 nucleotide sequence: TGCGCCAGCAGCCCGGGACAGGGATTAGAGACCCAGTACTTC. This chain uses TRBV5-1 with TRBJ2-5; 9 positions match TRBD1. The CDR3 consists of 14 residues. In germline, CDR1 is SGHRS, CDR2 YFSETQ. V lost 4 bases to trimming and J lost 4 bases; unmatched junction nucleotides: 5.

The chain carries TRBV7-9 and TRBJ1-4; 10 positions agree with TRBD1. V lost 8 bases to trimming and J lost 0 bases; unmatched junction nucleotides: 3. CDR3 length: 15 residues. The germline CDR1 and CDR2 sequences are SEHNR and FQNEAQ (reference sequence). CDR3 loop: CASRQGATTNEKLFF. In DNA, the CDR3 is TGTGCCAGCCGACAGGGGGCAACAACTAATGAAAAACTGTTTTTT.

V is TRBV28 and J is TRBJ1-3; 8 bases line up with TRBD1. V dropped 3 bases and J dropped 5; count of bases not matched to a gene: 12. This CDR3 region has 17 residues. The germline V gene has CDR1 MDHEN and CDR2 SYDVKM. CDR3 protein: CASSFRGWAGGRNTIYF. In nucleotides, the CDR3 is TGTGCCAGCAGTTTTAGGGGATGGGCAGGGGGCAGAAACACCATATATTTT.

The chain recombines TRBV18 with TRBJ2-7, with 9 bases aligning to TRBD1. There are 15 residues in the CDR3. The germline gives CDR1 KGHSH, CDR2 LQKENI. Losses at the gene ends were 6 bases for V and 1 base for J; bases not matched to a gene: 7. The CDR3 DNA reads TGTGCCAGCTCGCAACAGGGGGCGGCTTCCTACGAGCAGTACTTC. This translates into CASSQQGAASYEQYF.

CDR3 bases: TGTGCCTGGAGATCCACAGGGGGACAAACCTACGAGCAGTACTTC. Translated, it gives CAWRSTGGQTYEQYF. The gene calls are TRBV30 and TRBJ2-7, with TRBD1 matching over 8 bases. V dropped 3 bases and J dropped 2; count of bases not matched to a gene: 9. Germline CDR1 GTSNPN, CDR2 SVGIG (reference sequence). The CDR3 is made up of 15 amino acids.

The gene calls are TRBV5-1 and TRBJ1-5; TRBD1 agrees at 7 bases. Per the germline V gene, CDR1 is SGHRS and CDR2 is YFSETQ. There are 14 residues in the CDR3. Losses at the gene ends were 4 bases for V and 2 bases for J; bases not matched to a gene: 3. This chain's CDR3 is CASSDGQGNQPQHF. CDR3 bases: TGCGCCAGCAGCGACGGACAGGGCAATCAGCCCCAGCATTTT.

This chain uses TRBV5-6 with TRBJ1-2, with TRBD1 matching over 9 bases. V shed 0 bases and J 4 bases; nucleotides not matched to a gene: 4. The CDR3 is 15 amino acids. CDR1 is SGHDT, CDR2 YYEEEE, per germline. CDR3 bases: TGTGCCAGCAGCTTGGACTGGACAGGGGCCTATGGCTACACCTTC. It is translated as CASSLDWTGAYGYTF.

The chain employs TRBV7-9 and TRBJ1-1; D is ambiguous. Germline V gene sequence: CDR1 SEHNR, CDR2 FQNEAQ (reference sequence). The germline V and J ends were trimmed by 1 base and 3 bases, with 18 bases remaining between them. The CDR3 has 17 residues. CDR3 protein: CASSLEGLGRTYTEAFF. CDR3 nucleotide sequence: TGTGCCAGCAGCTTAGAGGGTCTTGGACGGACCTACACTGAAGCTTTCTTT.

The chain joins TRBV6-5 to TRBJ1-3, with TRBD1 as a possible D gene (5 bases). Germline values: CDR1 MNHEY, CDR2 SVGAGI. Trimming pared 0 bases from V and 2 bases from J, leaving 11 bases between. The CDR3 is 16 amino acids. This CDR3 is CASSYSRGRAGNTIYF. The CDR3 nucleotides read TGTGCCAGCAGTTACTCGAGGGGCAGGGCTGGAAACACCATATATTTT.

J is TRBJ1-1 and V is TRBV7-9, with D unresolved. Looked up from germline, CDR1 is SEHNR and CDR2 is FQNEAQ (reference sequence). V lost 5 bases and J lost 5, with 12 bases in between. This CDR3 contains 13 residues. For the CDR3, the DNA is TGTGCCAGCAGCCAAGGAAAGTGGACTGAAGCTTTCTTT. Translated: CASSQGKWTEAFF.

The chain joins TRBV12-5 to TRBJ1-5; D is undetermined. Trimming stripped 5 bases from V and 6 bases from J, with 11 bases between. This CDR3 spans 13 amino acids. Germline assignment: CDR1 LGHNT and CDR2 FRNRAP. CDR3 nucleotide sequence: TGTGCTAGTGGTCCCGTTATCGGTCAGCCCCAGCATTTT. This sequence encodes CASGPVIGQPQHF.